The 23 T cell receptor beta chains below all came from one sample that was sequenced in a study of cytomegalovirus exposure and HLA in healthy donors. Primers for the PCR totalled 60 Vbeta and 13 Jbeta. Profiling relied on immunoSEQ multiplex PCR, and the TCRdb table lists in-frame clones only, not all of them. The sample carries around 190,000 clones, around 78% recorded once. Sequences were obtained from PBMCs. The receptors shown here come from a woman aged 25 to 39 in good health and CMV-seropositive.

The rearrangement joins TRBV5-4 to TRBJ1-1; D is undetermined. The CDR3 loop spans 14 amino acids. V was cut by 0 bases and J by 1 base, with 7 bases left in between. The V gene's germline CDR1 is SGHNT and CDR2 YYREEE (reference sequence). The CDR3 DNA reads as TGTGCCAGCAGCTTGGATCCCCGGAACACTGAAGCTTTCTTT. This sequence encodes CASSLDPRNTEAFF.

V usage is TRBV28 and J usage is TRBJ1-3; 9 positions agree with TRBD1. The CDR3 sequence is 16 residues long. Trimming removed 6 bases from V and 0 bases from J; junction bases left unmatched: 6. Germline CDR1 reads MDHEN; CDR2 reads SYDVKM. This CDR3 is CASSRQGVYSGNTIYF. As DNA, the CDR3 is TGTGCCAGCAGCCGACAGGGGGTTTACTCTGGAAACACCATATATTTT.

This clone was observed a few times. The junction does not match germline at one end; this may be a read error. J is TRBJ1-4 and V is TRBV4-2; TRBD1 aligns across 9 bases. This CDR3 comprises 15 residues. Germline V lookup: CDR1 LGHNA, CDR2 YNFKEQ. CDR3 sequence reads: CASSQAQGQGEKLFF. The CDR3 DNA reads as TGTGCCAGCAGTCAAGCCCAAGGACAGGGGGAAAAACTGTTTTTT.

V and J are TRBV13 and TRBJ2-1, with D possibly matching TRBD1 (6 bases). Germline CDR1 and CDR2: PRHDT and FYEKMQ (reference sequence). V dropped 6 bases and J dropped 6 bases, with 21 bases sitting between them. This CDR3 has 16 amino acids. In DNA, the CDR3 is TGTGCCAGCAGGCACGGACGGGACACGGGTTTCAATGAGCAGTTCTTC. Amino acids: CASRHGRDTGFNEQFF.

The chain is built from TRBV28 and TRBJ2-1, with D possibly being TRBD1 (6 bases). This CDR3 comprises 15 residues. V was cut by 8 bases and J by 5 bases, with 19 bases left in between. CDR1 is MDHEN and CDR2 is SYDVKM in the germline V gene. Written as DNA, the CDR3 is TGTGCCAGCGGCACTGACAGGTTGCTTAACAATGAGCAGTTCTTC. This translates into CASGTDRLLNNEQFF.

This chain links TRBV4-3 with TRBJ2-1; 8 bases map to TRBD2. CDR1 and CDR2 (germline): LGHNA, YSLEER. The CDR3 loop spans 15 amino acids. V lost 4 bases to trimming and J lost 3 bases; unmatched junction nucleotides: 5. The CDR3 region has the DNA TGCGCCAGCAGCCCGGGAGGGCGGGGCTACAATGAGCAGTTCTTC. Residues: CASSPGGRGYNEQFF.

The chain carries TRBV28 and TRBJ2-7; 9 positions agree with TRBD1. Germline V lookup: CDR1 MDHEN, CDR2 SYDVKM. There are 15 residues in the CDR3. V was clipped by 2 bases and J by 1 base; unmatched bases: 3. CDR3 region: CASSLPTGGSYEQYF. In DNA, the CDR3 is TGTGCCAGCAGTTTACCGACAGGGGGTTCCTACGAGCAGTACTTC.

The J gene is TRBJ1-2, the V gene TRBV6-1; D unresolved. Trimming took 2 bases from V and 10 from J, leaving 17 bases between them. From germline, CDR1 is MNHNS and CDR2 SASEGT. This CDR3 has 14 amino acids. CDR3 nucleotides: TGTGCCAGCAGTGAACGTCCGCGAGGGATGGACTACACCTTC. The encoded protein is CASSERPRGMDYTF.

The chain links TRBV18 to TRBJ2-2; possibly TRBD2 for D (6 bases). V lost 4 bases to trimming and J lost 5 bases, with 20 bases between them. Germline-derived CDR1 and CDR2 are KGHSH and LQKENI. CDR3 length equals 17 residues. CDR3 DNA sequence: TGTGCCAGCTCACTTCTAGCGCCTGCCCGGATAACCGGGGAGCTGTTTTTT. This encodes CASSLLAPARITGELFF.

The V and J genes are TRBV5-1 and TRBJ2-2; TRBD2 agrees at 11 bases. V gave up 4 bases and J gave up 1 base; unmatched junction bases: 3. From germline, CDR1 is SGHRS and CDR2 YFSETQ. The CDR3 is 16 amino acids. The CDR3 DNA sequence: TGCGCCAGCAGCAAGGGACTAGCGGTGAACACCGGGGAGCTGTTTTTT. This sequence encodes CASSKGLAVNTGELFF.

The chain's CDR3 is CASSLAGTVYNEQFF. The CDR3 DNA is TGCGCCAGCAGCTTGGCCGGGACAGTTTACAATGAGCAGTTCTTC. The V gene is TRBV5-1, the J gene TRBJ2-1; 7 bases are a match to TRBD1. V shed 0 bases, J shed 4 bases, and the junction held 4 bases outside the gene matches. The CDR3 is made up of 15 amino acids. Per germline, CDR1 SGHRS and CDR2 YFSETQ.

The CDR3 region has the DNA TGTGCCAGCAGCCAGAAGGAGACCCAGTACTTC. Protein: CASSQKETQYF. This chain connects TRBV7-2 to TRBJ2-5, with D unresolved. Germline lookup yields CDR1 SGHTA and CDR2 FQGNSA. V lost 5 bases, J lost 5 bases, and 6 bases lay in between. The CDR3 spans 11 residues.

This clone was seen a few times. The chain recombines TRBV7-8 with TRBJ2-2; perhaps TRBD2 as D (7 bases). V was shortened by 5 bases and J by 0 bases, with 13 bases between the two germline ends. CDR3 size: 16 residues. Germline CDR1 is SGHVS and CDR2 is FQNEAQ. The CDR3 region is CASSGGGGANTGELFF. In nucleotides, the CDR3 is TGTGCCAGCAGCGGGGGGGGCGGCGCGAACACCGGGGAGCTGTTTTTT.

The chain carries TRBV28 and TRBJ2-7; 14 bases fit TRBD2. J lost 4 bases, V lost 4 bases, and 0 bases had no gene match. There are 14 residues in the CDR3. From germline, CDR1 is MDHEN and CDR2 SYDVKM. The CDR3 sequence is CASSWTSGGYEQYF. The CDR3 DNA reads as TGTGCCAGCAGTTGGACTAGCGGGGGGTACGAGCAGTACTTC.

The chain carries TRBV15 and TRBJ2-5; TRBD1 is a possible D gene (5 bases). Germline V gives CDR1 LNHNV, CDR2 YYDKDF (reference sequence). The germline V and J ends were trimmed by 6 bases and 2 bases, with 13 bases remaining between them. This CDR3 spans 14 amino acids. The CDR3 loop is CATSIDSLQETQYF. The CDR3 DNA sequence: TGTGCCACCAGTATCGACAGTTTACAAGAGACCCAGTACTTC.

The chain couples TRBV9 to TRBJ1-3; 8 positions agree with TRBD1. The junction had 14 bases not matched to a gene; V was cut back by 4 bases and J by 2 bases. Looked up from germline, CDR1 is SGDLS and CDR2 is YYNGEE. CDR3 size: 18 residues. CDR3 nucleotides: TGTGCCAGCAGCCCCGGACAGGGAAGAAATCCGGCTGGAAACACCATATATTTT. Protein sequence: CASSPGQGRNPAGNTIYF. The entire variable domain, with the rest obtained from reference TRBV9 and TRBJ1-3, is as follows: DSGVTQTPKHLITATGQRVTLRCSPRSGDLSVYWYQQSLDQGLQFLIQYYNGEERAKGNILERFSAQQFPDLHSELNLSSLELGDSALYFCASSPGQGRNPAGNTIYFGEGSWLTVV.

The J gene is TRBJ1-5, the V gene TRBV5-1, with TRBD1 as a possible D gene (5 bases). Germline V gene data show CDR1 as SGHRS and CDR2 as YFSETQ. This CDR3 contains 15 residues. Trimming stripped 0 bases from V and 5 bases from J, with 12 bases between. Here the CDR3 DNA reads TGCGCCAGCAGCTTGGCCGGACATCTGGATCAGCCCCAGCATTTT. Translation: CASSLAGHLDQPQHF. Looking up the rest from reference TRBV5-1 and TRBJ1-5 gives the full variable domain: KAGVTQTPRYLIKTRGQQVTLSCSPISGHRSVSWYQQTPGQGLQFLFEYFSETQRNKGNFPGRFSGRQFSNSRSEMNVSTLELGDSALYLCASSLAGHLDQPQHFGDGTRLSIL.

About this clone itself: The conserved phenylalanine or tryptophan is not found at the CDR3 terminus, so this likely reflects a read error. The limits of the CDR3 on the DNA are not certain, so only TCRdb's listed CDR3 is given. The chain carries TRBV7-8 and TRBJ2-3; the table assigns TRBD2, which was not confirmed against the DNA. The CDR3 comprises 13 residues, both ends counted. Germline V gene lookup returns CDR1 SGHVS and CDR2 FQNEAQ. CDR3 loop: CASTKTSGGHLNL.

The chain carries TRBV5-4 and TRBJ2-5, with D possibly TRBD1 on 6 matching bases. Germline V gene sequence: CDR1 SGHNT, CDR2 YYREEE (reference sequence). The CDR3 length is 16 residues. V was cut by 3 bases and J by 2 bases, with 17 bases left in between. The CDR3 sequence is CASSSHRVEGQETQYF. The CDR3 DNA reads TGTGCCAGCAGCTCCCACAGGGTAGAAGGGCAAGAGACCCAGTACTTC.

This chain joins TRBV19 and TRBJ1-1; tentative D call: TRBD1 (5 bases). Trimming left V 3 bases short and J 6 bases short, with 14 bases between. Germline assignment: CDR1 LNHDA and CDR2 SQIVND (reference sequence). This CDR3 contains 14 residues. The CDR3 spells CASSIGREGAEAFF. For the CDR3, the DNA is TGTGCCAGTAGTATCGGCAGGGAGGGCGCTGAAGCTTTCTTT.

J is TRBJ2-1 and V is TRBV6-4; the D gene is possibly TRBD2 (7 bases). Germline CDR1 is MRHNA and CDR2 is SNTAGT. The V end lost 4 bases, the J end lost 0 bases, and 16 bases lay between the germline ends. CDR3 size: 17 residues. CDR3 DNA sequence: TGTGCCAGCAGTGTCGTGGGGGGGGCCGGCTCCTACAATGAGCAGTTCTTC. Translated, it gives CASSVVGGAGSYNEQFF.

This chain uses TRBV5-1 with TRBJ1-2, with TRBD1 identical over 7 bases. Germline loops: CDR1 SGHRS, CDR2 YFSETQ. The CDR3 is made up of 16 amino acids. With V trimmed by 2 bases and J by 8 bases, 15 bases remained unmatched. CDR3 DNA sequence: TGCGCCAGCAGCTTTCAGGGGGAGAAAAAGGTGTGGGGCTACACCTTC. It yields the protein CASSFQGEKKVWGYTF.

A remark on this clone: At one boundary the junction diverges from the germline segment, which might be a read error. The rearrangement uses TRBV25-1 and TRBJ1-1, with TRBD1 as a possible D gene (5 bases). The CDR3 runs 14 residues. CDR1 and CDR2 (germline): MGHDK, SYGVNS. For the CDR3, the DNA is TGTGCCAGCGGTGAAATCGGACAGAACACTGAAGCTTTCTTT. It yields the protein CASGEIGQNTEAFF.